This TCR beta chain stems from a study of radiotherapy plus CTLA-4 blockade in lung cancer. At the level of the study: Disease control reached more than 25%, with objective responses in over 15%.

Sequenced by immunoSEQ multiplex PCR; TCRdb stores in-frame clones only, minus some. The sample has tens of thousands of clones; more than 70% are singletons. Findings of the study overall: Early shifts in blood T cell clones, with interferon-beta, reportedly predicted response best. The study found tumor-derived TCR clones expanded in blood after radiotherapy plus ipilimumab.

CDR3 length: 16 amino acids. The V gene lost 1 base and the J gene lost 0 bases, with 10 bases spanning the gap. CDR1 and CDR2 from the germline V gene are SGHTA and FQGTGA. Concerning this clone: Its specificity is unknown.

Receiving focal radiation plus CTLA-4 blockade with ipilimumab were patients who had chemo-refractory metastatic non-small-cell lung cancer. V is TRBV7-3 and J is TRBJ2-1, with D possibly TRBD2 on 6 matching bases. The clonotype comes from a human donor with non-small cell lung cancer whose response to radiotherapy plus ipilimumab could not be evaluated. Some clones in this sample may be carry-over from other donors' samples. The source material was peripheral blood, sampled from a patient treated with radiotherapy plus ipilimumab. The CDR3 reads CASSLSGGTSYNEQFF. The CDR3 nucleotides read TGTGCCAGCAGCTTAAGTGGGGGGACCTCCTACAATGAGCAGTTCTTC.